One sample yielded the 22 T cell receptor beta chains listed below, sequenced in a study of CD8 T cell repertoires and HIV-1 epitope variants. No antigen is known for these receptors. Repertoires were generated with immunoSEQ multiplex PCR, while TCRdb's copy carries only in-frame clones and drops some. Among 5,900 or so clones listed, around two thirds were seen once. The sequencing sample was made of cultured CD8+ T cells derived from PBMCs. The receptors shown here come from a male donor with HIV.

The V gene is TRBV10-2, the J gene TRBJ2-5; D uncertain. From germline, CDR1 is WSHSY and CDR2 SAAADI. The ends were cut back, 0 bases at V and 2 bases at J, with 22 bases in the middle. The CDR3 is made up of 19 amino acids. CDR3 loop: CASSESYLVTAPAQETQYF. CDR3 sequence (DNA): TGCGCCAGCAGTGAGTCGTATTTAGTAACAGCCCCAGCACAAGAGACCCAGTACTTC.

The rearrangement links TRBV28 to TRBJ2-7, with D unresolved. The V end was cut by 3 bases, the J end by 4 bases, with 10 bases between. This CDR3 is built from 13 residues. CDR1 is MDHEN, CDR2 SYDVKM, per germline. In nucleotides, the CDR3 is TGTGCCAGCAGTTTCGGACCTGCATACGAGCAGTACTTC. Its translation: CASSFGPAYEQYF.

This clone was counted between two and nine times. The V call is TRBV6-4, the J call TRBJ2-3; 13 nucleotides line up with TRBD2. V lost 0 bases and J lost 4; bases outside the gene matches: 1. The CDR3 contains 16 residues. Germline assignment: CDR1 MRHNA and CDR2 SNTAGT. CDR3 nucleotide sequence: TGTGCCAGCAGTGACTCAACTAGCGGGGGGGCAGATACGCAGTATTTT. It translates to CASSDSTSGGADTQYF.

The CDR3 protein is CASSEGEGGGYGYTF. DNA for the CDR3: TGTGCCAGCAGTGAAGGTGAAGGGGGCGGGTATGGCTACACCTTC. The V call is TRBV2, the J call TRBJ1-2, with TRBD1 matching over 7 bases. This CDR3 has 15 residues. Unmatched junction bases numbered 7, after V lost 1 base and J lost 5 bases. The germline gives CDR1 SNHLY, CDR2 FYNNEI.

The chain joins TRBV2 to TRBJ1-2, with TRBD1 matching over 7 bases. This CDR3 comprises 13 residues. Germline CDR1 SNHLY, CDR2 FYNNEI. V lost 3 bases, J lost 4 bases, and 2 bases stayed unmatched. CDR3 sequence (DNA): TGTGCCAGCAGTGAGCGACAGGGCTATGGCTACACCTTC. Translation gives CASSERQGYGYTF. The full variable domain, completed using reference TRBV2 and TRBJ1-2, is EPEVTQTPSHQVTQMGQEVILRCVPISNHLYFYWYRQILGQKVEFLVSFYNNEISEKSEIFDDQFSVERPDGSNFTLKIRSTKLEDSAMYFCASSERQGYGYTFGSGTRLTVV.

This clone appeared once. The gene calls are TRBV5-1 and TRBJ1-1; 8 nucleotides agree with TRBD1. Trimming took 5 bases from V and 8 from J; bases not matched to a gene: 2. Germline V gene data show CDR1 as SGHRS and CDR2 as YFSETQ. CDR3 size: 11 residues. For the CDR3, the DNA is TGCGCCAGCAGTTACAGGGGGGAAGCTTTCTTT. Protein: CASSYRGEAFF. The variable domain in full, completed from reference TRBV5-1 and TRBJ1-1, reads KAGVTQTPRYLIKTRGQQVTLSCSPISGHRSVSWYQQTPGQGLQFLFEYFSETQRNKGNFPGRFSGRQFSNSRSEMNVSTLELGDSALYLCASSYRGEAFFGQGTRLTVV.

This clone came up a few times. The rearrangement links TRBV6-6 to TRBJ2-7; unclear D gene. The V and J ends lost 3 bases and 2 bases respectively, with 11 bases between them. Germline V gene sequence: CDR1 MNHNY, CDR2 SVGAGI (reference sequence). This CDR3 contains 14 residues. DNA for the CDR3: TGTGCCAGCAGTTATTCCGGGCCCACCTACGAGCAGTACTTC. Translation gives CASSYSGPTYEQYF.

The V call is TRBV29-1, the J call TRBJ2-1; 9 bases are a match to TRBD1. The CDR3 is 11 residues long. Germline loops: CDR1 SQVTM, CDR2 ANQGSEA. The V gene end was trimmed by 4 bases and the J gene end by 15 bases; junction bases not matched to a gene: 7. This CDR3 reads CSVAYGQGLFF. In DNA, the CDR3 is TGCAGCGTTGCCTATGGACAGGGGTTGTTCTTC.

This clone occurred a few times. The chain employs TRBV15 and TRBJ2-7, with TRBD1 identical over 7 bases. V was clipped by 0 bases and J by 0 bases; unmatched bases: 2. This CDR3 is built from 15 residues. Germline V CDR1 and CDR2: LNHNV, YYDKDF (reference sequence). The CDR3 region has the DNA TGTGCCACCAGCAGAGATGACAGGGTCTCCTACGAGCAGTACTTC. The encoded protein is CATSRDDRVSYEQYF.

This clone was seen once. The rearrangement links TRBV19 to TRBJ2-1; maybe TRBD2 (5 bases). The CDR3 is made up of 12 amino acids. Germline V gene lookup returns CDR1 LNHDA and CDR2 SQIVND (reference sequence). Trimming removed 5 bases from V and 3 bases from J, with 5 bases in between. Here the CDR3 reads CASSRDYNEQFF. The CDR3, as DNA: TGTGCCAGTAGTCGGGACTACAATGAGCAGTTCTTC.

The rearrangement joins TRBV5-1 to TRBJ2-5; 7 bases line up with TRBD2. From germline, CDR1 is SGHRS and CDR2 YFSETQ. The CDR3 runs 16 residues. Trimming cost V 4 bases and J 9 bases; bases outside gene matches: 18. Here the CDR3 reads CASSPVREASFPAQYF. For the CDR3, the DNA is TGCGCCAGCAGCCCGGTTCGGGAGGCTTCCTTCCCGGCCCAGTACTTC.

For the CDR3, the DNA is TGTGCCAGCAGCTTAAATGGGGGTTCCAACACTGAAGCTTTCTTT. This codes for CASSLNGGSNTEAFF. The rearrangement joins TRBV7-9 to TRBJ1-1; possible D gene TRBD1, 5 bases. Per germline, CDR1 SEHNR and CDR2 FQNEAQ (reference sequence). CDR3 length equals 15 residues. The V gene lost 2 bases and the J gene lost 2 bases, with 12 bases spanning the gap.

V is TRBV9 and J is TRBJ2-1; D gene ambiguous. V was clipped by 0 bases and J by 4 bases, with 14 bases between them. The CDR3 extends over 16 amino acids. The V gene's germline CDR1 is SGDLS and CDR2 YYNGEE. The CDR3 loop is CASSVGIPPGYNEQFF. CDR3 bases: TGTGCCAGCAGCGTAGGGATTCCGCCTGGGTACAATGAGCAGTTCTTC.

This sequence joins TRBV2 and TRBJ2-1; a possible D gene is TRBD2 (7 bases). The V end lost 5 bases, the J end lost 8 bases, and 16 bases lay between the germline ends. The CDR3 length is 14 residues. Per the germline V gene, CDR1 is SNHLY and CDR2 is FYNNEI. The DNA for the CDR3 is TGTGCCAGCAGTAGGGGGGGCGAAATCTATGAGCAGTTCTTC. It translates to CASSRGGEIYEQFF. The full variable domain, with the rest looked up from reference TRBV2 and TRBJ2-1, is EPEVTQTPSHQVTQMGQEVILRCVPISNHLYFYWYRQILGQKVEFLVSFYNNEISEKSEIFDDQFSVERPDGSNFTLKIRSTKLEDSAMYFCASSRGGEIYEQFFGPGTRLTVL.

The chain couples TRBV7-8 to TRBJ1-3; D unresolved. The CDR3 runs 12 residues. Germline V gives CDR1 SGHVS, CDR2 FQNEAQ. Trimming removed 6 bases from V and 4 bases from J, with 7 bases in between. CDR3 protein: CASSPMGNTIYF. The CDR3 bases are TGTGCCAGCAGTCCCATGGGAAACACCATATATTTT.

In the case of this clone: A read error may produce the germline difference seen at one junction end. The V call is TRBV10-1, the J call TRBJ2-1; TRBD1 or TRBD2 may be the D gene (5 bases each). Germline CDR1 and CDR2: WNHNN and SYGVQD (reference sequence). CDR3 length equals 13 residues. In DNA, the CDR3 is TGCGCCAGCAGTGAGTCGCCCCGGGACCCAACAATCTTC. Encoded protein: CASSESPRDPTIF.

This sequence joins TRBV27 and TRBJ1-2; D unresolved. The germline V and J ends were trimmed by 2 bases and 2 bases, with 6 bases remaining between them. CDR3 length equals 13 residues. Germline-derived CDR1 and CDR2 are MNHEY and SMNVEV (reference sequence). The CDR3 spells CASSLTQNYGYTF. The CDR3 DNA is TGTGCCAGCAGTTTAACACAGAACTATGGCTACACCTTC.

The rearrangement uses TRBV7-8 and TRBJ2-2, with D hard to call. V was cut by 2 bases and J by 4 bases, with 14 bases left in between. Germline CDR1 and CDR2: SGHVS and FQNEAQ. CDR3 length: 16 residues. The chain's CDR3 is CASSLFGPPVTGELFF. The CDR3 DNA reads TGTGCCAGCAGCTTATTCGGCCCCCCGGTCACCGGGGAGCTGTTTTTT.

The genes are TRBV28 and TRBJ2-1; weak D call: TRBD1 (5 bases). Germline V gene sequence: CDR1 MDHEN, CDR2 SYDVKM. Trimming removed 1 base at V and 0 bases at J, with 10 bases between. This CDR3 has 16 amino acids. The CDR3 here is CASSLYQGSSYNEQFF. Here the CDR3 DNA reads TGTGCCAGCAGTTTATACCAGGGAAGCTCCTACAATGAGCAGTTCTTC. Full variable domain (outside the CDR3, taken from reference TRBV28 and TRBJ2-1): DVKVTQSSRYLVKRTGEKVFLECVQDMDHENMFWYRQDPGLGLRLIYFSYDVKMKEKGDIPEGYSVSREKKERFSLILESASTNQTSMYLCASSLYQGSSYNEQFFGPGTRLTVL.

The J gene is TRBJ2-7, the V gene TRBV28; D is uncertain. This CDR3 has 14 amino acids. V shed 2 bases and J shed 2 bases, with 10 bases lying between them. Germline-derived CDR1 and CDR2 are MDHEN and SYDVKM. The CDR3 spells CASSLGIEAYEQYF. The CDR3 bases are TGTGCCAGCAGTTTAGGAATTGAAGCCTACGAGCAGTACTTC. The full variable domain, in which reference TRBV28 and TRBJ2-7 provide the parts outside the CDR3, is DVKVTQSSRYLVKRTGEKVFLECVQDMDHENMFWYRQDPGLGLRLIYFSYDVKMKEKGDIPEGYSVSREKKERFSLILESASTNQTSMYLCASSLGIEAYEQYFGPGTRLTVT.

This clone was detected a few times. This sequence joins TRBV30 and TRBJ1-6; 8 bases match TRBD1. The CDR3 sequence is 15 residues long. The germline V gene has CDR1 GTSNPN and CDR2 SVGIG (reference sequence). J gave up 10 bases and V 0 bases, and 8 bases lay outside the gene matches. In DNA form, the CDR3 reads TGTGCCTGGAGTGTACCGCCCACAGGGGGGTCACCCCTCCACTTT. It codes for CAWSVPPTGGSPLHF.

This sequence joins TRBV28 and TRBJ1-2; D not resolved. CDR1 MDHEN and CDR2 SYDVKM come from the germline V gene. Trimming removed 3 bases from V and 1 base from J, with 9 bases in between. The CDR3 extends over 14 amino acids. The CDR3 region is CASSFPDGNYGYTF. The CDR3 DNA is TGTGCCAGCAGTTTCCCCGATGGTAACTATGGCTACACCTTC.